The text below deals with one T cell receptor beta chain. The antigen remains unidentified. With the 5' RACE reads reprocessed, TCRdb shows one record per CDR3 protein and no DNA. This table lists roughly 350,000 distinct CDR3 sequences. The data stem from a study of T cells expressing NK-cell markers. Findings and caveats of the study: These clonotypes, the leaders elsewhere, also led the CD3+CD56-NKG2C+ fraction in a handful of donors. Six or seven donors carried dominant NKG2C+ clonotypes that made up roughly 1.0-7.5% of their CD8+ T cells.

The CDR3 runs 18 residues. CDR1 and CDR2 (germline): MNHNS, SASEGT. This chain uses TRBV6-1 with TRBJ2-7; TCRdb names TRBD1, which stays unverified in the absence of DNA. The specimen sequenced was blood T cells: a sorted CD56 or NKG2C T cell subset, CD4+ or CD8+ T cells, or bulk PBMC T cells (not recorded which). The receptor comes from a man aged 18 to 69 in good health. CDR3 sequence reads: CASRQQGLVIPLSYEQYF.